These T cell receptor beta chains were read from a single sample in a study of T cell repertoires in cytomegalovirus infection. TCRdb processed the reads anew with MiXCR; each CDR3 protein has one entry. The data show 500,000 to 600,000 distinct CDR3 sequences, 16% seen once. Material for sequencing was CD8+ T cells from PBMCs. These receptor sequences come from a human donor in good health (CMV status not recorded). Some clones in this sample may be carry-over from other donors' samples. The conserved cysteine and the conserved F or W are not part of the CDR3 here. Each record gives: V gene, J gene, CDR3 protein.

V: TRBV7-9
J: TRBJ1-1
CDR3: ASSSRVGEAF

V: TRBV12-3/TRBV12-4
J: TRBJ1-1
CDR3: ASSLALGGPLGRTEAF

V: TRBV4-2
J: TRBJ1-4
CDR3: ASSQDWDRGEKLF

V: TRBV6-1
J: TRBJ2-7
CDR3: ASSPTSPDRAPYEQY

V: TRBV10-3
J: TRBJ1-2
CDR3: AISEGQGLSYGYT

V: TRBV7-6
J: TRBJ2-1
CDR3: ASSPLSGGYNEQF

V: TRBV7-9
J: TRBJ1-1
CDR3: ASSPPGTVTEAF

V: TRBV4-2
J: TRBJ2-1
CDR3: ASSQDHLASYNEQF

V: TRBV12-5
J: TRBJ2-2
CDR3: ASGLVNTGELF

V: TRBV5-1
J: TRBJ2-5
CDR3: ASSWGPPGAQETQY

V: TRBV6-8
J: TRBJ1-2
CDR3: ASSYTGEDYGYT

V: TRBV19
J: TRBJ2-2
CDR3: ASSSRTSGSPTPNTGELF

V: TRBV4-1
J: TRBJ2-1
CDR3: ASSQLTAGSNEQF

V: TRBV20-1
J: TRBJ1-2
CDR3: SGRDNYGYT

V: TRBV6-1
J: TRBJ2-1
CDR3: ASSEVGNEQF

V: TRBV9
J: TRBJ2-1
CDR3: ASSPPTPEQF

V: TRBV4-2
J: TRBJ2-3
CDR3: ASSPRTSGRVATDTQY

V: TRBV29-1
J: TRBJ2-7
CDR3: AGGWSSYEQY

V: TRBV5-1
J: TRBJ1-2
CDR3: ASSLPTDDYGYT

V: TRBV4-1
J: TRBJ2-5
CDR3: ASSHLGLQETQY

V: TRBV12-3/TRBV12-4
J: TRBJ2-3
CDR3: ASSPERYETTDTQY

V: TRBV4-1
J: TRBJ1-4
CDR3: ASSPGPDNEKLF

V: TRBV27
J: TRBJ2-3
CDR3: ASSSVIGTSTDTQY

V: TRBV14
J: TRBJ2-1
CDR3: ASSQDFWVSSYNEQF

V: TRBV7-9
J: TRBJ2-7
CDR3: ASSSSVGGTGYEQY

V: TRBV28
J: TRBJ2-7
CDR3: ASSLWAGHEQY

V: TRBV6-1
J: TRBJ1-4
CDR3: ASSARDRGLANEKLF

V: TRBV27
J: TRBJ2-7
CDR3: ASSLRASISYEQY